Below, 22 T cell receptor beta chains from the same sample are listed, as sequenced in a study of cytomegalovirus exposure and HLA in healthy donors. The PCR was carried out with 60 Vbeta primers and 13 Jbeta primers. The table came from immunoSEQ multiplex PCR; TCRdb's copy has only in-frame clones and leaves some out. The sample lists over 200,000 clones; about 81% were seen once. Sequencing was done on a sample of PBMCs. These receptors were collected from a man aged 35-49 years in good health and CMV-seropositive.

The count of this clone is one. The chain couples TRBV7-2 to TRBJ2-1, with 9 bases that match TRBD2. Germline V gives CDR1 SGHTA, CDR2 FQGNSA. V trimming: 5 bases; J trimming: 7 bases; junction bases outside the gene matches: 12. This CDR3 contains 16 residues. The CDR3 spells CASSPIFSGRGNEQFF. CDR3 DNA: TGTGCCAGCAGCCCGATTTTTAGCGGGAGAGGTAATGAGCAGTTCTTC.

This clone appeared a few times. The chain has TRBV6-6 and TRBJ1-1, with TRBD1 matching 7 bases. CDR3 length equals 14 residues. The V gene end was trimmed by 1 base and the J gene end by 4 bases; junction bases not matched to a gene: 3. Germline V gives CDR1 MNHNY, CDR2 SVGAGI (reference sequence). The CDR3 here is CASSYFRGSTEAFF. As DNA, the CDR3 is TGTGCCAGCAGTTACTTCAGGGGGAGCACTGAAGCTTTCTTT.

The chain uses TRBV19 and TRBJ2-1; maybe TRBD1 (6 bases). This CDR3 contains 16 residues. V was pared by 7 bases and J by 0 bases, with 16 bases between. Germline lookup yields CDR1 LNHDA and CDR2 SQIVND (reference sequence). CDR3 nucleotides: TGTGCCAGTACCCCCTGGGGGCGGGCCTCCTACAATGAGCAGTTCTTC. This encodes CASTPWGRASYNEQFF.

As to this clone: This CDR3 is also generated by other DNA sequences in the sample. This chain connects TRBV5-1 to TRBJ1-5; 7 bases are shared with TRBD1. Germline CDR1 reads SGHRS; CDR2 reads YFSETQ. The CDR3 is made up of 15 amino acids. J was trimmed by 0 bases and V by 2 bases; bases with no gene match: 2. The CDR3 region is CASSLTGDSNQPQHF. Written as DNA, the CDR3 is TGCGCCAGCAGCTTAACAGGGGATAGCAATCAGCCCCAGCATTTT.

In this sample, this clone turned up many times. This CDR3 is CAGDGGPSSYNEQFF. The CDR3 coding sequence is TGTGCCGGAGACGGGGGACCTAGCTCCTACAATGAGCAGTTCTTC. This chain links TRBV6-1 with TRBJ2-1; a weak D match, TRBD2 (6 bases). This CDR3 has 15 amino acids. CDR1 and CDR2 from the germline V gene are MNHNS and SASEGT. The V and J ends lost 11 bases and 0 bases respectively, with 17 bases between them.

V and J are TRBV2 and TRBJ2-7; 7 bases are shared with TRBD2. The CDR3 is made up of 13 amino acids. In germline, CDR1 is SNHLY, CDR2 FYNNEI. Trimming cost V 8 bases and J 5 bases; bases outside gene matches: 9. CDR3 amino acids: CASSRQRGDEQYV. The CDR3 bases are TGTGCCAGCTCCAGGCAGCGGGGCGACGAGCAGTACGTC.

The chain recombines TRBV19 with TRBJ1-2; TRBD1 is a possible D gene (6 bases). The germline CDR1 and CDR2 sequences are LNHDA and SQIVND (reference sequence). Trimming stripped 7 bases from V and 5 bases from J, with 11 bases between. The CDR3 is 12 residues long. The CDR3 region has the DNA TGTGCCAGTACCTCGGACAGATATGGCTACACCTTC. Protein sequence: CASTSDRYGYTF. The variable domain in full, completed from reference TRBV19 and TRBJ1-2, reads DGGITQSPKYLFRKEGQNVTLSCEQNLNHDAMYWYRQDPGQGLRLIYYSQIVNDFQKGDIAEGYSVSREKKESFPLTVTSAQKNPTAFYLCASTSDRYGYTFGSGTRLTVV.

On this clone: Additional DNA sequences in this sample encode the identical CDR3. This sequence joins TRBV7-3 and TRBJ2-1; 11 nucleotides agree with TRBD2. The J segment lost 4 bases and the V segment lost 5 bases, leaving 7 bases of the junction unmatched. CDR3 length equals 16 residues. Germline V lookup: CDR1 SGHTA, CDR2 FQGTGA. In DNA form, the CDR3 reads TGTGCCAGCAGCCCGACCGGGACTAGCGGTTACAATGAGCAGTTCTTC. Translation gives CASSPTGTSGYNEQFF.

This clone appeared a single time. The chain recombines TRBV10-2 with TRBJ1-2, with 12 bases that match TRBD1. Germline lookup yields CDR1 WSHSY and CDR2 SAAADI. The CDR3 is made up of 18 amino acids. J gave up 7 bases and V 7 bases, and 19 bases lay outside the gene matches. The CDR3 protein is CASTRGPGTGGTFTGYTF. In nucleotides, the CDR3 is TGCGCCAGCACCCGCGGCCCGGGGACAGGGGGCACTTTTACTGGCTACACCTTC.

The rearrangement joins TRBV27 to TRBJ1-2; D gene uncertain. The CDR3 is made up of 14 amino acids. The V gene lost 5 bases and the J gene lost 0 bases, with 10 bases spanning the gap. The germline V gene encodes CDR1 MNHEY and CDR2 SMNVEV (reference sequence). The CDR3: CASSLTEANYGYTF. The CDR3 nucleotides read TGTGCCAGCAGTCTCACGGAGGCTAACTATGGCTACACCTTC.

V is TRBV18 and J is TRBJ2-7; 7 positions agree with TRBD1. In germline, CDR1 is KGHSH, CDR2 LQKENI. The CDR3 runs to 13 residues. The junction had 5 bases not matched to a gene; V was cut back by 6 bases and J by 3 bases. This CDR3 is CASSRTGDYEQYF. CDR3 in DNA: TGTGCCAGCTCGCGGACAGGAGACTACGAGCAGTACTTC.

V gene TRBV27 combines with J gene TRBJ2-3; 9 bases are shared with TRBD1. The germline CDR1 and CDR2 sequences are MNHEY and SMNVEV (reference sequence). The CDR3 totals 15 residues. The V segment lost 5 bases and the J segment 3 bases; nucleotides outside the gene matches: 6. The CDR3 nucleotides are TGTGCCAGCAGTCCGACCGGGACAGGGACAGATACGCAGTATTTT. This translates into CASSPTGTGTDTQYF.

CDR3 DNA: TGTGCCAGTAGTATATTGGCTAGCGGGAGATATGGCAATGAGCAGTTCTTC. It specifies CASSILASGRYGNEQFF. V usage is TRBV19 and J usage is TRBJ2-1, with 10 bases fitting TRBD2. V lost 2 bases to trimming and J lost 6 bases; unmatched junction nucleotides: 10. Germline lookup yields CDR1 LNHDA and CDR2 SQIVND (reference sequence). The CDR3 is made up of 17 amino acids.

The chain couples TRBV27 to TRBJ2-7, with D possibly being TRBD2 (6 bases). The CDR3 length is 14 residues. V dropped 0 bases and J dropped 3 bases, with 9 bases sitting between them. Germline CDR1 is MNHEY and CDR2 is SMNVEV (reference sequence). CDR3 DNA sequence: TGTGCCAGCAGTTTATCGGGACTGAGCTACGAGCAGTACTTC. This sequence encodes CASSLSGLSYEQYF.

In this sample, this clone turned up once. This chain links TRBV5-1 with TRBJ2-5, with TRBD2 matching 12 bases. Judging by the DNA end, TRBJ2-7 fits better; the J call may be wrong. Germline V lookup: CDR1 SGHRS, CDR2 YFSETQ. The CDR3 totals 15 residues. In nucleotides, the CDR3 is TGCGCCAGCAGCGGCGGGACTAGCGGGCTCTACGAGCAGTACTTC. Translation gives CASSGGTSGLYEQYF.

This rearrangement joins TRBV6-1 to TRBJ2-1; weak D call: TRBD2 (6 bases). V was clipped by 5 bases and J by 10 bases, with 12 bases between them. Germline values: CDR1 MNHNS, CDR2 SASEGT. The CDR3 runs 12 residues. The CDR3 DNA reads as TGTGCCAGCAGTCCGGGAGTTGGCGAGCAGTTCTTC. Encoded protein: CASSPGVGEQFF.

In this sample, this clone turned up a few times. CDR3 DNA sequence: TGTGCCAGCAGCCATGGGCCCGAGCAGTTCTTC. Encoded protein: CASSHGPEQFF. The rearrangement links TRBV4-2 to TRBJ2-1; D is unclear. Germline CDR1 LGHNA, CDR2 YNFKEQ. The V end was cut by 3 bases, the J end by 10 bases, with 7 bases between. The CDR3 is made up of 11 amino acids.

V gene TRBV11-2 combines with J gene TRBJ2-5, with D possibly matching TRBD2 (6 bases). Trimming left V 5 bases short and J 2 bases short, with 18 bases between. The CDR3 is 16 residues long. Germline CDR1 reads SGHAT; CDR2 reads FQNNGV. CDR3 sequence (DNA): TGTGCCAGCAGCCCCGGGGGTAGCAGATCACAAGAGACCCAGTACTTC. Translation: CASSPGGSRSQETQYF. Supplemented by reference TRBV11-2 and TRBJ2-5, the full variable domain reads EAGVAQSPRYKIIEKRQSVAFWCNPISGHATLYWYQQILGQGPKLLIQFQNNGVVDDSQLPKDRFSAERLKGVDSTLKIQPAKLEDSAVYLCASSPGGSRSQETQYFGPGTRLLVL.

This chain connects TRBV19 to TRBJ1-1; D gene uncertain. The V gene lost 5 bases and the J gene lost 6 bases, with 10 bases spanning the gap. Germline assignment: CDR1 LNHDA and CDR2 SQIVND (reference sequence). This CDR3 is built from 12 residues. The CDR3 coding sequence is TGTGCCAGTAGTTCCCCAGGATCTGAAGCTTTCTTT. Translated, it gives CASSSPGSEAFF.

This chain uses TRBV11-3 with TRBJ1-1; D is possibly TRBD1 (6 bases). The CDR3 consists of 13 residues. Trimming left V 5 bases short and J 4 bases short, with 11 bases between. CDR1 and CDR2 (germline): SGHNT, YENEEA. In nucleotides, the CDR3 is TGTGCCAGCAGCCGACAGGCTTCCACTGAAGCTTTCTTT. As protein: CASSRQASTEAFF.

V and J are TRBV5-5 and TRBJ2-1; no clear D. Germline values: CDR1 SGHKS, CDR2 YYEKEE (reference sequence). V lost 3 bases, J lost 3 bases, and 13 bases lay in between. The CDR3 is 15 amino acids. As DNA, the CDR3 is TGTGCCAGCAGCTCCCGACGGGTGGACTACAATGAGCAGTTCTTC. Protein product: CASSSRRVDYNEQFF.

The chain is built from TRBV13 and TRBJ2-1, with TRBD1 matching 12 bases. Germline V lookup: CDR1 PRHDT, CDR2 FYEKMQ (reference sequence). CDR3 size: 18 residues. With 4 bases clipped from V and 4 bases from J, the junction kept 11 bases outside the gene matches. The DNA of the CDR3 is TGTGCCAGCAGCTCTTCAGGGACAGGGGGCACTAAGTACAATGAGCAGTTCTTC. Its protein product is CASSSSGTGGTKYNEQFF.